These 28 T cell receptor beta chains share one sample of origin, sequenced in a study of cytomegalovirus exposure and HLA in healthy donors. PCR involved 60 Vbeta and 13 Jbeta primers. TCRdb keeps only in-frame clones here, not all; method: immunoSEQ multiplex PCR. Among about 100,000 clones listed, 81% were seen once. Sequences were obtained from PBMCs. These receptor sequences come from a middle-aged man in good health and CMV-seropositive.

CDR3 sequence reads: CASSPAAGDTQYF. In DNA, the CDR3 is TGTGCCAGCAGCCCAGCCGCGGGAGATACGCAGTATTTT. This chain joins TRBV7-9 and TRBJ2-3; D possibly corresponds to TRBD2 (5 bases). The germline V gene encodes CDR1 SEHNR and CDR2 FQNEAQ (reference sequence). The V end was cut by 5 bases, the J end by 5 bases, with 11 bases between. The CDR3 is made up of 13 amino acids.

The V gene is TRBV7-6, the J gene TRBJ2-5; D might be TRBD1 (5 bases). V was trimmed by 2 bases and J by 5 bases, leaving 12 bases between them. This CDR3 region has 14 residues. Germline V gene lookup returns CDR1 SGHVS and CDR2 FNYEAQ. The CDR3 reads CASSLRQGAETQYF. The CDR3 bases are TGTGCCAGCAGCTTAAGGCAGGGTGCGGAGACCCAGTACTTC.

The rearrangement joins TRBV9 to TRBJ2-3; possibly TRBD1 for D (5 bases). Germline values: CDR1 SGDLS, CDR2 YYNGEE. V was clipped by 1 base and J by 10 bases, with 10 bases between them. The CDR3 is 12 residues long. This chain's CDR3 is CASSVYLGPQYF. CDR3 bases: TGTGCCAGCAGCGTATATCTGGGGCCGCAGTATTTT.

This clone was counted a few times. The chain is built from TRBV4-2 and TRBJ2-4; D perhaps matches TRBD2 (7 bases). Germline CDR1 is LGHNA and CDR2 is YNFKEQ. V gave up 4 bases and J gave up 4 bases, with 23 bases separating them. The CDR3 is 18 amino acids. Written as DNA, the CDR3 is TGTGCCAGCAGCCCTGGACGGGGATGGGAGGGGGGGAAAAACATTCAGTACTTC. It codes for CASSPGRGWEGGKNIQYF.

This clone was seen only a few times. The rearrangement links TRBV7-8 to TRBJ1-1; a weak D match, TRBD1 (5 bases). Trimming took 1 base from V and 11 from J, leaving 11 bases between them. Germline values: CDR1 SGHVS, CDR2 FQNEAQ. The CDR3 loop spans 12 amino acids. This chain's CDR3 is CASSLVQGRAFF. For the CDR3, the DNA is TGTGCCAGCAGCTTAGTTCAGGGTCGGGCTTTCTTT. The whole variable domain, filled in from reference TRBV7-8 and TRBJ1-1, reads GAGVSQSPRYKVAKRGQDVALRCDPISGHVSLFWYQQALGQGPEFLTYFQNEAQLDKSGLPSDRFFAERPEGSVSTLKIQRTQQEDSAVYLCASSLVQGRAFFGQGTRLTVV.

The count of this clone is one. V usage is TRBV15 and J usage is TRBJ2-5; TRBD2 agrees at 7 bases. The CDR3 consists of 16 residues. Germline values: CDR1 LNHNV, CDR2 YYDKDF (reference sequence). V lost 0 bases, J lost 11 bases, and 15 bases stayed unmatched. As DNA, the CDR3 is TGTGCCACCAGCAGAGATCGGGGCGGGAGCTCTGGGGAGCAGTACTTC. It codes for CATSRDRGGSSGEQYF.

In DNA form, the CDR3 reads TGTGCCAGCAGTGATAAATCCTCCGGGGTTTCCTACGAGCAGTACTTC. Translated, it gives CASSDKSSGVSYEQYF. The rearrangement joins TRBV6-4 to TRBJ2-7, with D possibly matching TRBD2 (5 bases). Germline V gene sequence: CDR1 MRHNA, CDR2 SNTAGT. The CDR3 is 16 amino acids. V lost 3 bases and J 1 base, leaving 16 bases between the germline ends.

The V and J genes are TRBV9 and TRBJ2-1; 14 bases align to TRBD2. The V segment lost 4 bases and the J segment 8 bases; nucleotides outside the gene matches: 11. The CDR3 runs to 17 residues. Germline values: CDR1 SGDLS, CDR2 YYNGEE. The CDR3: CASSLRLAGGSWDEQFF. The DNA for the CDR3 is TGTGCCAGCAGCTTGCGACTAGCGGGAGGGTCATGGGATGAGCAGTTCTTC.

For the CDR3, the DNA is TGCGCCAGCAGCTCCGCCGGACAGGGCCAAGAGACCCAGTACTTC. It is translated as CASSSAGQGQETQYF. The chain joins TRBV5-1 to TRBJ2-5, with 8 bases aligning to TRBD1. Germline V lookup: CDR1 SGHRS, CDR2 YFSETQ. This CDR3 is built from 15 residues. J was trimmed by 1 base and V by 3 bases; bases with no gene match: 5.

The chain is built from TRBV6-1 and TRBJ2-2, with unresolved D. Trimming stripped 2 bases from V and 7 bases from J, with 8 bases between. CDR1 and CDR2 (germline): MNHNS, SASEGT. CDR3 length equals 13 residues. DNA for the CDR3: TGTGCCAGCAGTGAATACCCCAGCGGGGAGCTGTTTTTT. Translating it yields CASSEYPSGELFF.

In DNA form, the CDR3 reads TGCGCCAGCAGCCAGCTCCCCCCAGGGAGAGCGGGCACTGAAGCTTTCTTT. Translation gives CASSQLPPGRAGTEAFF. This sequence joins TRBV4-1 and TRBJ1-1; perhaps TRBD1 as D (5 bases). The CDR3 is made up of 17 amino acids. Germline loops: CDR1 MGHRA, CDR2 YSYEKL. Trimming removed 3 bases from V and 4 bases from J, with 21 bases in between.

The V call is TRBV6-6, the J call TRBJ2-7; TRBD1 matches 9 bases. CDR1 is MNHNY and CDR2 is SVGAGI in the germline V gene (reference sequence). With 8 bases clipped from V and 4 bases from J, the junction kept 6 bases outside the gene matches. The CDR3 spans 13 residues. The CDR3 DNA reads TGTGCCAGCCAGGGACAGGGAGGGTACGAGCAGTACTTC. Translation gives CASQGQGGYEQYF.

In DNA, the CDR3 is TGTGCCAGCACCGCCCGGGGGGGACTTTCCTACGAGCAGTACTTC. It translates to CASTARGGLSYEQYF. The chain employs TRBV6-1 and TRBJ2-7, with 8 positions matching TRBD2. Trimming at V came to 7 bases and at J to 1 base, leaving 9 bases not matched to a gene. Germline CDR1 is MNHNS and CDR2 is SASEGT. The CDR3 is 15 amino acids.

Only a few counts were recorded for this clone. The V gene is TRBV2, the J gene TRBJ2-7; no clear D gene. V was trimmed by 1 base and J by 0 bases, leaving 7 bases between them. Germline V CDR1 and CDR2: SNHLY, FYNNEI. CDR3 size: 14 residues. The CDR3 coding sequence is TGTGCCAGCAGTGAAGACACCGCCTCCTACGAGCAGTACTTC. Protein: CASSEDTASYEQYF. Drawing the rest from reference TRBV2 and TRBJ2-7, the complete variable domain is EPEVTQTPSHQVTQMGQEVILRCVPISNHLYFYWYRQILGQKVEFLVSFYNNEISEKSEIFDDQFSVERPDGSNFTLKIRSTKLEDSAMYFCASSEDTASYEQYFGPGTRLTVT.

The chain joins TRBV28 to TRBJ1-2; TRBD1 agrees at 7 bases. V was clipped by 10 bases and J by 8 bases; unmatched bases: 13. In germline, CDR1 is MDHEN, CDR2 SYDVKM. The CDR3 loop spans 13 amino acids. The CDR3 nucleotides read TGTGCCACCCAAATCGAGGGGGCGAGAGGCTACACCTTC. This sequence encodes CATQIEGARGYTF.

The chain links TRBV7-8 to TRBJ1-5; D remains unclear. Germline lookup yields CDR1 SGHVS and CDR2 FQNEAQ. The CDR3 runs 15 residues. Trimming left V 2 bases short and J 2 bases short, with 10 bases between. The CDR3 DNA is TGTGCCAGCAGCTTAATATCGAGGGGCAATCAGCCCCAGCATTTT. Amino acids: CASSLISRGNQPQHF.

The rearrangement uses TRBV6-1 and TRBJ1-5; D is undetermined. The CDR3 is made up of 12 amino acids. The V gene lost 8 bases and the J gene lost 3 bases, with 8 bases spanning the gap. CDR1 MNHNS and CDR2 SASEGT come from the germline V gene. The CDR3 sequence: CASYPYNQPQHF. The CDR3 coding sequence is TGTGCCAGCTACCCCTACAATCAGCCCCAGCATTTT.

The sample holds a few counts of this clone. The genes are TRBV28 and TRBJ2-7; D is unresolved. Trimming shortened V by 4 bases and J by 6 bases, and 10 bases separated the two germline ends. This CDR3 has 12 residues. Germline V CDR1 and CDR2: MDHEN, SYDVKM. CDR3 sequence (DNA): TGTGCCAGCAGTTCCCCTGGGCTCGAGCAGTACTTC. Its translation is CASSSPGLEQYF. Combining the CDR3 with reference TRBV28 and TRBJ2-7 gives the whole variable domain DVKVTQSSRYLVKRTGEKVFLECVQDMDHENMFWYRQDPGLGLRLIYFSYDVKMKEKGDIPEGYSVSREKKERFSLILESASTNQTSMYLCASSSPGLEQYFGPGTRLTVT.

This clone is classed as medium-sized. The genes are TRBV18 and TRBJ1-1; perhaps TRBD1 as D (6 bases). The germline V gene has CDR1 KGHSH and CDR2 LQKENI. The CDR3 is 14 residues long. Trimming took 5 bases from V and 6 from J, leaving 16 bases between them. In nucleotides, the CDR3 is TGTGCCAGCTCAAGCGGGGGGGCCTTCGCTGAAGCTTTCTTT. This translates into CASSSGGAFAEAFF. Full variable domain (missing parts from reference TRBV18 and TRBJ1-1): NAGVMQNPRHLVRRRGQEARLRCSPMKGHSHVYWYRQLPEEGLKFMVYLQKENIIDESGMPKERFSAEFPKEGPSILRIQQVVRGDSAAYFCASSSGGAFAEAFFGQGTRLTVV.

This clone has a single count. V gene TRBV5-6 combines with J gene TRBJ2-5, with 9 bases matching TRBD1. CDR1 is SGHDT and CDR2 is YYEEEE in the germline V gene. V was clipped by 3 bases and J by 3 bases; unmatched bases: 0. The CDR3 is made up of 13 amino acids. CDR3 loop: CASSWTGEETQYF. The CDR3 coding sequence is TGTGCCAGCAGCTGGACAGGGGAAGAGACCCAGTACTTC.

This rearrangement joins TRBV18 to TRBJ2-3, with D hard to call. Germline V CDR1 and CDR2: KGHSH, LQKENI. V was cut by 2 bases and J by 4 bases, with 13 bases left in between. The CDR3 extends over 15 amino acids. CDR3 nucleotides: TGTGCCAGCTCACCAAACCGACTCCGCGCAGATACGCAGTATTTT. Protein sequence: CASSPNRLRADTQYF.

The J gene is TRBJ2-7, the V gene TRBV11-3, with 12 bases lining up with TRBD1. The length of the CDR3 is 15 residues. V shed 4 bases, J shed 0 bases, and the junction held 1 base outside the gene matches. Germline CDR1 is SGHNT and CDR2 is YENEEA. This CDR3 reads CASSSGQGASYEQYF. The CDR3, as DNA: TGTGCCAGCAGCTCGGGACAGGGGGCCTCCTACGAGCAGTACTTC.

This chain uses TRBV2 with TRBJ1-2; 9 bases agree with TRBD1. This CDR3 has 14 amino acids. The germline V gene encodes CDR1 SNHLY and CDR2 FYNNEI. After removal of 5 bases from V and 3 bases from J, the junction contained 4 bases not matched to a gene. The CDR3 protein is CASSPWTGDYGYTF. The CDR3 DNA reads TGTGCCAGCAGTCCCTGGACAGGGGACTATGGCTACACCTTC.

This chain joins TRBV4-2 and TRBJ2-5; TRBD1 aligns across 9 bases. CDR1 and CDR2 (germline): LGHNA, YNFKEQ. V was pared by 5 bases and J by 4 bases, with 5 bases of the junction left unmatched. The CDR3 extends over 14 amino acids. For the CDR3, the DNA is TGTGCCAGCAGCAGGACAGGGGACTCAGAGACCCAGTACTTC. Its protein is CASSRTGDSETQYF.

This rearrangement joins TRBV5-1 to TRBJ1-6; 9 bases agree with TRBD1. CDR1 is SGHRS and CDR2 is YFSETQ in the germline V gene. This CDR3 has 15 amino acids. V dropped 3 bases and J dropped 4; count of bases not matched to a gene: 2. CDR3 DNA: TGCGCCAGCAGCTCGGGGACAGGGTATAATTCACCCCTCCACTTT. Amino acids: CASSSGTGYNSPLHF.

This clone was found a few times. V usage is TRBV18 and J usage is TRBJ1-4; the match to TRBD1 covers 10 bases. This CDR3 has 13 amino acids. V lost 3 bases, J lost 8 bases, and 0 bases stayed unmatched. CDR1 is KGHSH, CDR2 LQKENI, per germline. In DNA form, the CDR3 reads TGTGCCAGCTCACCGGGACAGGGGGAAAAACTGTTTTTT. Translated, it gives CASSPGQGEKLFF.

V usage is TRBV2 and J usage is TRBJ1-1, with D possibly being TRBD1 (5 bases). V gave up 7 bases and J gave up 3 bases, with 12 bases separating them. CDR3 size: 13 residues. CDR1 is SNHLY, CDR2 FYNNEI, per germline. For the CDR3, the DNA is TGTGCCAGCAAGGCGGGGGGAGACACTGAAGCTTTCTTT. The encoded protein is CASKAGGDTEAFF.

This chain connects TRBV6-1 to TRBJ1-1, with D uncertain. The CDR3 has 13 amino acids. V lost 6 bases, J lost 1 base, and 9 bases lay in between. Germline loops: CDR1 MNHNS, CDR2 SASEGT. Here the CDR3 reads CASRKTQNTEAFF. The CDR3 region has the DNA TGTGCCAGCAGAAAGACACAGAACACTGAAGCTTTCTTT.